This is a list of T cell receptor beta chains from one sample in a study of post-analysis software for immune sequencing data. TCRdb analysed the PCR reads with MiXCR anew, one entry per CDR3 protein. The table shows hundreds of thousands of distinct CDR3 sequences, with around 37% occurring only once. What was sequenced was blood. The receptors were gathered from a girl aged 10 to 17 with multiple sclerosis. Each CDR3 is given with its conserved first and last residue. The D gene is left open where the match is weak. Clone size is given for some rows only: seen once, a few or many times, or a class if the clone is expanded.

>NA|TRBJ1-4|TRBV6-1|NA
TGTGCCAGCAGTGAATTCGCAAAAACTAATGAAAAACTGTTTTTT
CASSEFAKTNEKLFF
>TRBD2|TRBJ2-3|TRBV5-1|NA
TGCGCCAGCAACCCCAAGACTAGCGGGGGGCCGGAAGATACGCAGTATTTT
CASNPKTSGGPEDTQYF
>TRBD1|TRBJ1-4|TRBV5-6|few
TGTGCCAGCAGCTCCAGGGGGCGCGGTAATGAAAAACTGTTTTTT
CASSSRGRGNEKLFF
>NA|TRBJ1-1|TRBV3-1|NA
TGTGCCAGCAGGGTGGACGGTGAAGCTTTCTTT
CASRVDGEAFF
>NA|TRBJ2-7|TRBV7-2|few
TGTGCCAGCAGCCAAGGACGAGGCTACGAGCAGTACTTC
CASSQGRGYEQYF
>NA|TRBJ1-2|TRBV28|NA
TGTGCCGCCGCCGGGGTGGGCTATGGCTACACCTTC
CAAAGVGYGYTF
>NA|TRBJ1-1|TRBV9|NA
TGTGCCAGCAGCCCGACAAGGGCGGAGGAAGCTTTCTTT
CASSPTRAEEAFF
>TRBD1|TRBJ1-6|TRBV20-1|NA
TGCAGTGCCCTAGCCCGACAGGGGAATTCACCCCTCCACTTT
CSALARQGNSPLHF
>TRBD1|TRBJ2-5|TRBV15|NA
TGTGCCACCAGCAGGACGACAGGGATCGAGACCCAGTACTTC
CATSRTTGIETQYF
>NA|TRBJ2-1|TRBV20-1|few
TGCAGTGCTGGATTACTAGGAGCCCCCTACAATGAGCAGTTCTTC
CSAGLLGAPYNEQFF
>TRBD1|TRBJ2-3|TRBV6-1|NA
TGTGCCAGCATAGGGTGGGACAGGGGGTTGGATACGCGGTATTTT
CASIGWDRGLDTRYF
>TRBD2|TRBJ2-3|TRBV3-1|NA
TGTGCCAGCAGCCAACTGGCGGGGGGGCTGACAGATACGCAGTATTTT
CASSQLAGGLTDTQYF
>TRBD2|TRBJ2-5|TRBV4-1|NA
TGCGCCAGCAGCCAAGGGTTAGCGGGGGCCCAACGCCCCGGGGAGACCCAGTACTTC
CASSQGLAGAQRPGETQYF
>TRBD2|TRBJ2-2|TRBV9|NA
TGTGCCAGCAGCACTAGCGCCTTCACCGGGGAGCTGTTTTTT
CASSTSAFTGELFF
>TRBD1|TRBJ2-5|TRBV6-5|NA
TGTGCCAGCATCGGGGACAGGGGAGGAGAAGACACCCAGTACTTC
CASIGDRGGEDTQYF
>TRBD2|TRBJ2-5|TRBV5-1|NA
TGCGCCAGCAACTTGGCCCTAGCGGGGGGAGAGACCCAGTACTTC
CASNLALAGGETQYF
>NA|TRBJ2-3|TRBV10-3|NA
TGTGCCATCAGTGAGACCCCAGATACGCAGTATTTT
CAISETPDTQYF
>TRBD2|TRBJ2-1|TRBV9|NA
TGTGCCAGCAGCACCCGGACTAGCGGGGTGGTCTACAATGAGCAGTTCTTC
CASSTRTSGVVYNEQFF
>NA|TRBJ1-6|TRBV5-1|few
TGCGCCAGCAGCTTGTCCCAGGGTGATTCACCCCTCCACTTT
CASSLSQGDSPLHF
>NA|TRBJ1-1|TRBV30|NA
TGTGCCTGCACCCAGGGAGACACTGAAGCTTTCTTT
CACTQGDTEAFF
>TRBD1|TRBJ2-1|TRBV5-6|few
TGTGCCAGCAGCTTTCGTCACAGGGGTGGCTCCTACAATGAGCAGTTCTTC
CASSFRHRGGSYNEQFF
>NA|TRBJ2-3|TRBV4-3|few
TGCGCCAGCAGCCAAGAAACAGGCTGGGATACGCAGTATTTT
CASSQETGWDTQYF
>NA|TRBJ2-1|TRBV4-1|few
TGCGCCAGCAGCCAAGAGTTAGGGAGCTCCTACAATGAGCAGTTCTTC
CASSQELGSSYNEQFF
>NA|TRBJ1-5|TRBV5-1|NA
TGCGCCAGCAGCTCGGCCGGGGGGCCGGGGCAGCCCCAGCATTTT
CASSSAGGPGQPQHF
>TRBD1|TRBJ1-4|TRBV12-5|NA
TGTGCTAGTGGGATGACAGGGGGCCAAGAAAAACTGTTTTTT
CASGMTGGQEKLFF
>NA|TRBJ1-6|TRBV6-2/TRBV6-3|once
TGTGCCAGCAGTCTACCGACTTCGGGGGCCTACAATTCACCCCTCCACTTT
CASSLPTSGAYNSPLHF
>NA|TRBJ1-2|TRBV2|NA
TGTGCCAGCAGTGAACTGGGCTTGCATGGCTACACCTTC
CASSELGLHGYTF
>NA|TRBJ1-1|TRBV20-1|few
TGCAGTGCTAGATACCTGAACACTGAAGCTTTCTTT
CSARYLNTEAFF
>TRBD1|TRBJ2-3|TRBV5-1|NA
TGCGCCAGCAGCATACTGACAGGGCCCACAGATACGCAGTATTTT
CASSILTGPTDTQYF
>TRBD1|TRBJ1-5|TRBV20-1|few
TGCAGTGCTAAGACAGGGGGCAATCAGCCCCAGCATTTT
CSAKTGGNQPQHF
>TRBD2|TRBJ2-2|TRBV9|NA
TGTGCCAGCAAAGCGGGGGAATACACCGGGGAGCTGTTTTTT
CASKAGEYTGELFF
>NA|TRBJ2-4|TRBV6-6|NA
TGTGCCAGCAAGTCATCGTTGGGCAGGGAGGCCAAAAACATTCAGTACTTC
CASKSSLGREAKNIQYF
>NA|TRBJ2-3|TRBV6-4|few
TGTGCCAGCAGTGACTCGATAACGTCCCTCTTGGATACGCAGTATTTT
CASSDSITSLLDTQYF
>TRBD1|TRBJ1-2|TRBV6-5|NA
TGTGCCAGCAGTAAGACAGGGAAAGGCTATGGCTACACCTTC
CASSKTGKGYGYTF
>TRBD2|TRBJ2-3|TRBV6-5|NA
TGTGCCAGCAGTTACTGGCGGGGGTTCAACACAGATACGCAGTATTTT
CASSYWRGFNTDTQYF
>NA|TRBJ1-1|TRBV12-3/TRBV12-4|NA
TGTGCCAGCAGTAGAGCCGAGGGGACTGAAGCTTTCTTT
CASSRAEGTEAFF
>NA|TRBJ1-5|TRBV12-3/TRBV12-4|many
TGTGCCAGCAGTTTAGAAGGTGGGCAGCCCCAGCATTTT
CASSLEGGQPQHF
>NA|TRBJ2-7|TRBV15|few
TGTGCCACCAGCAGAGATGGCCAGGGCTACGAGCAGTACTTC
CATSRDGQGYEQYF
>TRBD1|TRBJ2-5|TRBV7-9|NA
TGTGCCAGCAGCTCGACAGGGGCATACGAGGGGACCCAGTACTTC
CASSSTGAYEGTQYF
>TRBD1|TRBJ2-4|TRBV6-2/TRBV6-3|few
TGTGCCAGCAGACAGGGGGCAGATAACATTCAGTACTTC
CASRQGADNIQYF
>TRBD2|TRBJ2-1|TRBV9|NA
TGTGCCAGCAGCGTGGGGCTAGCGGGCCCCTACAATGAGCAGTTCTTC
CASSVGLAGPYNEQFF
>NA|TRBJ1-1|TRBV2|NA
TGTGCCAGCAGTGAAGTCGGGGCGGGGAAGACTGAAGCTTTCTTT
CASSEVGAGKTEAFF
>NA|TRBJ2-6|TRBV18|few
TGTGCCAGCTTCATTACCGGGGCCAACGTCCTGACTTTC
CASFITGANVLTF
>TRBD1|TRBJ2-7|TRBV3-1|few
TGTGCCAGCAGCCAAGACCATGGACAGGGTAACGAGCAGTACTTC
CASSQDHGQGNEQYF
>NA|TRBJ2-5|TRBV6-2/TRBV6-3|NA
TGTGCCAGCGGCCGGGTGGAGACCCAGTACTTC
CASGRVETQYF
>NA|TRBJ1-1|TRBV5-1|NA
TGCGCCAGCAGCCCGGAGGGGTCTGCTACTGAAGCTTTCTTT
CASSPEGSATEAFF
>NA|TRBJ2-3|TRBV7-9|few
TGTGCCAGCAGCTTAGGCGCCGGGAATCCCACAGATACGCAGTATTTT
CASSLGAGNPTDTQYF
>NA|TRBJ2-7|TRBV28|few
TGTGCCAGCAGGTCAGGGACATTCTCCTACGAGCAGTACTTC
CASRSGTFSYEQYF
>NA|TRBJ2-4|TRBV5-1|NA
TGCGCCAGCAGCTTGGGCAGGGGCTCCTGGGTTCAGTACTTC
CASSLGRGSWVQYF
>NA|TRBJ2-6|TRBV5-8|few
TGTGCCAGCAGGAAGGGAACTGGGGCCAACGTCCTGACTTTC
CASRKGTGANVLTF
>NA|TRBJ1-4|TRBV6-6|NA
TGTGCCAGCAGTTACTCCAGGGAGAGAACTAATGAAAAACTGTTTTTT
CASSYSRERTNEKLFF
>TRBD2|TRBJ2-1|TRBV20-1|many
TGCAGTGCTAGCGGGGGGGCCTCCTACAATGAGCAGTTCTTC
CSASGGASYNEQFF
>TRBD1|TRBJ2-7|TRBV20-1|NA
TGCAGTGCTAGTGACAGGGGCGACGAGCAGTACTTC
CSASDRGDEQYF
>NA|TRBJ1-4|TRBV2|few
TGTGCCAGCAACGGACAGTCGGCTAATGAAAAACTGTTTTTT
CASNGQSANEKLFF